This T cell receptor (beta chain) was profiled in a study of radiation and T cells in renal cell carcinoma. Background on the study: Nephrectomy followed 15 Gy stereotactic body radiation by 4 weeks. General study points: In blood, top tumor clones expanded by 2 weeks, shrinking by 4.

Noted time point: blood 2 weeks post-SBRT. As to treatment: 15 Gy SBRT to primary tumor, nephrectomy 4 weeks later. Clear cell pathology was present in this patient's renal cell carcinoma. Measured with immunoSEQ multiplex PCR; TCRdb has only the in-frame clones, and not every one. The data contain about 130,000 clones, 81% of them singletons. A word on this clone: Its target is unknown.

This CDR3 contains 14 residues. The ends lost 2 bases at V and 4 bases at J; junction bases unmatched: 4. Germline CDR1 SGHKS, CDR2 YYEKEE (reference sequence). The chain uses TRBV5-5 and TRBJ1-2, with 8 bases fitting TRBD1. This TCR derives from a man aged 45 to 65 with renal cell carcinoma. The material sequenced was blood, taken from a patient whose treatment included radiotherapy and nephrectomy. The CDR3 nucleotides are TGTGCCAGCAGCTTTGGACAGGGTGGCTATGGCTACACCTTC. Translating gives CASSFGQGGYGYTF.